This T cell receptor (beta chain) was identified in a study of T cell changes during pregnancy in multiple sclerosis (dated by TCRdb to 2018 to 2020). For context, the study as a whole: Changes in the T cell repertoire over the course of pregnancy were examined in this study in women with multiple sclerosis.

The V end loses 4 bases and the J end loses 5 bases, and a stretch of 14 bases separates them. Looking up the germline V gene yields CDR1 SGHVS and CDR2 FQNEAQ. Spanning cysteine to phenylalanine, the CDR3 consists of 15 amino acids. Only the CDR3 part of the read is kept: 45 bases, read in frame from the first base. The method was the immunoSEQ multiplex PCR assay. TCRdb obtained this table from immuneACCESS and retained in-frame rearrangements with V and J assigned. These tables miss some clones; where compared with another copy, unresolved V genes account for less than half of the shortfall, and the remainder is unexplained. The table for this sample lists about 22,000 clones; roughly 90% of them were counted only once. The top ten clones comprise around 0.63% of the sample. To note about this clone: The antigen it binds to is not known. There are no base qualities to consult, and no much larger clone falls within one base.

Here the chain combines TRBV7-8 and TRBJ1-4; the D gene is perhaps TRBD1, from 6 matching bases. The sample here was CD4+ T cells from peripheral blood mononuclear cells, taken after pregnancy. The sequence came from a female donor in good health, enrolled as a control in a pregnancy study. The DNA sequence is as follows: TGTGCCAGCAGCTCCTACAGGGTTGGGAATGAAAAACTGTTTTTT. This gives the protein CASSSYRVGNEKLFF.